The source of this T cell receptor beta chain is a study of T cells after yellow fever vaccination. A single record per CDR3 protein comes from TCRdb applying MiXCR to the 5' RACE reads. The table records 610,000 or so distinct CDR3 sequences, roughly an eighth of them present only once. Trimming pared 2 bases from V and 4 bases from J, leaving 20 bases between. The CDR3 contains 17 residues. The germline V gene has CDR1 MNHEY and CDR2 SVGAGI. The TCR sequence derives from a man under 40 who received the YFV17D yellow fever vaccine. The sample in question was PBMCs, obtained on the day of the yellow fever booster vaccination. The chain has TRBV6-5 and TRBJ2-5, with D possibly matching TRBD2 (7 bases). The CDR3 DNA reads TGTGCCAGCAGTTACCCCGGAGGGGGGGTTCATGGAGAGACCCAGTACTTC. Protein: CASSYPGGGVHGETQYF.